These T cell receptor beta chains were read from a single sample in a study of T-cell reconstitution after alpha-beta-depleted transplantation in children. One entry per CDR3 protein, called by TCRdb with MiXCR from the PCR reads. The sample comprises roughly 280,000 distinct CDR3 sequences, 11% of which are singletons, and 23% rests with the top ten. This specimen was peripheral blood, taken 180 days after TCRalphabeta/CD19-depleted stem cell transplant. The receptors stem from a male patient aged 2-15 years who had a stem cell transplant for chronic granulomatous disease, so the T cells may come from the graft donor. Each CDR3 is given without its conserved first and last residue. Each record gives: J gene, V gene, CDR3 protein.

J gene: TRBJ2-7; V gene: TRBV5-8; CDR3 protein: ASSLELEQY
J gene: TRBJ2-1; V gene: TRBV7-9; CDR3 protein: ASRSQGRQF
J gene: TRBJ2-1; V gene: TRBV12-3/TRBV12-4; CDR3 protein: ASSFTTSSYNEQF
J gene: TRBJ2-7; V gene: TRBV12-3/TRBV12-4; CDR3 protein: ASSQLGTSGRAAEQY
J gene: TRBJ2-3; V gene: TRBV20-1; CDR3 protein: SAKTNRGHTDTQY
J gene: TRBJ2-5; V gene: TRBV7-2; CDR3 protein: ASSPRGIETQY
J gene: TRBJ2-4; V gene: TRBV15; CDR3 protein: AKNIQY
J gene: TRBJ2-3; V gene: TRBV5-1; CDR3 protein: ASSSGLAGMGTDTQY
J gene: TRBJ2-1; V gene: TRBV29-1; CDR3 protein: SVSPLEAGQF
J gene: TRBJ2-5; V gene: TRBV27; CDR3 protein: ASSFITGETQY
J gene: TRBJ2-3; V gene: TRBV29-1; CDR3 protein: SVGGRGRTDTQY
J gene: TRBJ1-5; V gene: TRBV12-3/TRBV12-4; CDR3 protein: ASSTLLGQGAVQPQH
J gene: TRBJ2-7; V gene: TRBV12-3/TRBV12-4; CDR3 protein: ASSLIQTLDSYEQY
J gene: TRBJ2-1; V gene: TRBV7-8; CDR3 protein: ASSLQGFNYNEQF
J gene: TRBJ2-7; V gene: TRBV12-3/TRBV12-4; CDR3 protein: ASSLRTGTGYYEQY
J gene: TRBJ2-7; V gene: TRBV7-2; CDR3 protein: ASSARGPYEQY
J gene: TRBJ2-1; V gene: TRBV24-1; CDR3 protein: ATSGKAVSYNEQF
J gene: TRBJ2-2; V gene: TRBV6-2/TRBV6-3; CDR3 protein: ASKDGTSENTGELF
J gene: TRBJ2-3; V gene: TRBV28; CDR3 protein: ASSFRGGDYTDTQY
J gene: TRBJ2-1; V gene: TRBV20-1; CDR3 protein: SARDFESSYNEQF
J gene: TRBJ1-2; V gene: TRBV28; CDR3 protein: ASSSVRDYGYT
J gene: TRBJ2-7; V gene: TRBV7-2; CDR3 protein: ASSLEGQGAHEQY
J gene: TRBJ2-3; V gene: TRBV18; CDR3 protein: ASSPSPANTQY
J gene: TRBJ1-6; V gene: TRBV20-1; CDR3 protein: SATLTQTSPLH
J gene: TRBJ2-3; V gene: TRBV28; CDR3 protein: ASSSQGAPTDTQY
J gene: TRBJ2-5; V gene: TRBV20-1; CDR3 protein: SARPGLAFEETQY
J gene: TRBJ2-5; V gene: TRBV7-2; CDR3 protein: ASSLRGTGLETQY
J gene: TRBJ2-5; V gene: TRBV27; CDR3 protein: ASSQYRRSEETQY
J gene: TRBJ2-3; V gene: TRBV5-1; CDR3 protein: ASSALAGGADTQY
J gene: TRBJ2-5; V gene: TRBV29-1; CDR3 protein: SVARRGTPDGETQY
J gene: TRBJ2-5; V gene: TRBV20-1; CDR3 protein: SATELAGGETQY
J gene: TRBJ2-4; V gene: TRBV7-8; CDR3 protein: ASSIGQKNIQY
J gene: TRBJ2-1; V gene: TRBV5-4; CDR3 protein: ASSSTGEHNEQF
J gene: TRBJ1-1; V gene: TRBV5-1; CDR3 protein: ASSLVPGAFEAF
J gene: TRBJ1-2; V gene: TRBV20-1; CDR3 protein: SARDVSVRTAYPYGYT